These 28 T cell receptor beta chains were sequenced from one sample in a study of tumor-infiltrating lymphocytes in primary liver carcinoma. Researchers generated TCR beta cDNA from around 510 ng of total RNA, relying on a constant-region primer. Library construction for TCR beta comprised three nested multiplex PCR rounds performed with slightly modified ARM-PCR. It was with TRBV1-TRBV30 forward primers and a C-beta reverse primer that the first two PCR rounds were run, at about 10 cycles each. TCRdb reprocessed the multiplex PCR reads via MiXCR and lists one record per CDR3 protein. The profile shows fewer than 80,000 distinct CDR3 sequences, approximately 70% of them singletons. DNA and RNA were both co-extracted from approximately 20-30 mg of bulk tissue that had not been sorted. Sequenced sample: tumor-adjacent normal liver tissue. These receptors were taken from a man aged 35-49 years with primary liver carcinoma and hepatitis B virus infection.

With respect to this clonotype: The junction differs from germline at one of its ends, possibly a read error. This rearrangement joins TRBV6-5 to TRBJ1-6; TRBD1 aligns across 8 bases. CDR3 length: 15 amino acids. Germline CDR1 reads MNHEY; CDR2 reads SVGAGI. The CDR3 DNA sequence: TGTGCCAGCAATTACACGACAGGGGATAATTCACCACTCCACTTT. This encodes CASNYTTGDNSPLHF.

For this clonotype: A read error may produce the germline difference seen at one junction end. The V and J genes are TRBV5-1 and TRBJ1-1; D unresolved. Germline V gene lookup returns CDR1 SGHRS and CDR2 YFSETQ. This CDR3 contains 16 residues. The CDR3 loop is CASSPTPLGSNTEVSF. The CDR3 nucleotides read TGCGCCAGCAGCCCCACCCCATTGGGGTCGAACACTGAAGTTTCCTTT.

The chain uses TRBV4-3 and TRBJ2-7; tentative D call: TRBD2 (6 bases). V gave up 0 bases and J gave up 12 bases, with 21 bases separating them. Germline CDR1 is LGHNA and CDR2 is YSLEER. The CDR3 has 15 residues. CDR3 DNA sequence: TGCGCCAGCAGCCAAGATGGAAGCGAGACTAGTGGGAGGTACTTC. This codes for CASSQDGSETSGRYF.

This clonotype has a single count. This could be a read error, since a much larger clone is one nucleotide away. The conserved phenylalanine or tryptophan normally closing the CDR3 is absent here, so this likely arose from a read error. The chain joins TRBV5-1 to TRBJ2-5; D ambiguous. Germline CDR1 SGHRS, CDR2 YFSETQ. Trimming took off 4 bases at V and 2 bases at J, with 12 bases between the two ends. This CDR3 has 14 amino acids. The DNA for the CDR3 is TGCGCCAGCAGCCCTAGGACGGCTCAAGAGACCCAGTACTCC. It translates to CASSPRTAQETQYS.

As for this clonotype: Because the CDR3 is missing its conserved closing phenylalanine or tryptophan, this is likely a read error. It is unclear where the CDR3 begins or ends on the DNA, so no DNA is shown, and the CDR3 is as TCRdb lists it. The J gene is TRBJ2-1, the V gene TRBV6-2 or TRBV6-3; the table's TRBD2 call for D was not verified on the DNA. Germline assignment: CDR1 MNHEY and CDR2 SVGEGT. The CDR3 region is 14 residues in length, termini included. The CDR3 reads CVSSYGPYSREQLS.

As to this clonotype: This CDR3 is missing its conserved last phenylalanine or tryptophan, likely due to a read error. The CDR3 protein is CASSSTGLAGAVNNEQFS. The CDR3 DNA reads as TGCGCCAGCAGCTCTACCGGACTAGCGGGAGCGGTGAACAATGAACAGTTCTCC. This rearrangement joins TRBV5-1 to TRBJ2-1; 13 bases agree with TRBD2. The germline CDR1 and CDR2 sequences are SGHRS and YFSETQ. The CDR3 runs to 18 residues.

This clonotype was counted once. Just one base apart from a much larger clone, this may be a read error. The rearrangement links TRBV5-4 to TRBJ2-7; 8 bases agree with TRBD1. This CDR3 spans 13 amino acids. Germline V gene data show CDR1 as SGHNT and CDR2 as YYREEE (reference sequence). The chain's CDR3 is CPSSGQGSYEQYF. CDR3 bases: TGTCCCAGCAGCGGACAGGGCTCCTACGAGCAGTACTTC.

This clonotype came up once. Sequence at one end of the junction differs from germline and may be a read error. The gene calls are TRBV11-2 and TRBJ2-2; D perhaps matches TRBD2 (5 bases). Germline V lookup: CDR1 SGHAT, CDR2 FQNNGV. This CDR3 is 15 amino acids long. The CDR3 nucleotides read TGTGCCAGCAGCTTTAGACAATCGAATACCGGGGATCTGTTTTTT. Encoded protein: CASSFRQSNTGDLFF.

The genes are TRBV6-2 or TRBV6-3 and TRBJ2-4; possibly TRBD1 or TRBD2 for D (5 bases each). V lost 0 bases and J 9 bases, leaving 15 bases between the germline ends. CDR1 is MNHEY, CDR2 SVGEGT, per germline. The CDR3 is 15 amino acids. CDR3: CASSYSRGRGCIQYF. DNA for the CDR3: TGTGCCAGCAGTTACTCGAGGGGCAGAGGATGCATTCAGTACTTC.

With respect to this clonotype: At one end the junction does not follow the germline gene, possibly because of a read error. The chain carries TRBV12-3 or TRBV12-4 and TRBJ1-2, with D maybe TRBD1 (5 bases). This CDR3 is built from 13 residues. Here the CDR3 reads CASSHGTADGYTF. The CDR3, as DNA: TGTGCCAGCAGTCATGGGACTGCTGATGGTTACACCTTC.

Comments on this clonotype: Because it lacks the conserved phenylalanine or tryptophan at the end, this CDR3 is likely a read error. No DNA is shown, since the ends of the CDR3 on it are uncertain; the CDR3 is the one TCRdb lists. This chain links TRBV6-5 with TRBJ2-6; TRBD1 reflects the table's D call only, with no check against the DNA. The CDR3 adds up to 18 amino acids, both ends counted. Germline values: CDR1 MNHEY, CDR2 SVGAGI. The CDR3 here is CASSAKAGTPSGANVLIL.

This clonotype was found once. The junction departs from the called germline gene at one end, perhaps through a read error. The rearrangement links TRBV25-1 to TRBJ2-2; perhaps TRBD2 as D (5 bases). The CDR3 loop spans 14 amino acids. CDR1 is MGHDK, CDR2 SYGVNS, per germline. Written as DNA, the CDR3 is TGTGCCAGTAGTGAGGGAACAGACACCGAGGAGCTGTTTTTT. Translation: CASSEGTDTEELFF.

On this clonotype itself: At one of its ends the junction is not consistent with the germline gene, which may arise from a read error. This sequence joins TRBV6-6 and TRBJ2-7, with a weak D call TRBD1 (6 bases). This CDR3 contains 15 residues. Germline CDR1 and CDR2: MNHNY and SVGAGI (reference sequence). CDR3 region: CASSYPQGGRDEQYF. For the CDR3, the DNA is TGTGCCAGTAGTTACCCCCAAGGGGGACGAGACGAGCAGTACTTC.

The chain is built from TRBV29-1 and TRBJ1-2; TRBD1 aligns across 7 bases. The CDR3 is 13 amino acids. The V segment lost 6 bases and the J segment 4 bases; nucleotides outside the gene matches: 8. In germline, CDR1 is SQVTM, CDR2 ANQGSEA. The CDR3 sequence is CSVRSGGTYGYTF. The CDR3, as DNA: TGCAGCGTCCGATCAGGGGGTACCTATGGCTACACCTTC.

This clonotype was counted at least ten times. The chain recombines TRBV28 with TRBJ2-6, with no clear D. The CDR3 has 14 amino acids. Looked up from germline, CDR1 is MDHEN and CDR2 is SYDVKM. Trimming removed 5 bases from V and 4 bases from J, with 9 bases in between. CDR3 in amino acids: CASSPPIGANVLTF. For the CDR3, the DNA is TGTGCCAGCAGTCCTCCGATCGGGGCCAACGTCCTGACTTTC.

There are many counts of this clonotype. The chain is built from TRBV28 and TRBJ2-7; 11 bases fit TRBD2. The ends lost 4 bases at V and 4 bases at J; junction bases unmatched: 6. CDR1 and CDR2 (germline): MDHEN, SYDVKM. There are 15 residues in the CDR3. CDR3 sequence (DNA): TGTGCCAGCAGTTCGTTAGCGGGAGGGGCGTACGAGCAGTACTTC. It yields the protein CASSSLAGGAYEQYF.

The chain carries TRBV29-1 and TRBJ1-2; D perhaps matches TRBD1 (6 bases). The CDR3 has 15 residues. With 4 bases removed from V and 4 bases from J, the gap between germline ends came to 19 bases. Germline V CDR1 and CDR2: SQVTM, ANQGSEA. The CDR3 DNA reads TGCAGCGTTGGGCAGGGCTGGGCCAGGGGCTATGGCTACACCTTC. Protein sequence: CSVGQGWARGYGYTF.

For this clonotype: This clone may be a read error of a much larger clone one base away. V is TRBV30 and J is TRBJ2-1; D not resolved. This CDR3 has 11 amino acids. The germline V gene encodes CDR1 GTSNPN and CDR2 SVGIG (reference sequence). Trimming pared 6 bases from V and 8 bases from J, leaving 11 bases between. The CDR3 region is CACTIGYEQFF. CDR3 nucleotides: TGTGCCTGTACCATAGGGTATGAGCAGTTCTTC.

The rearrangement uses TRBV11-2 and TRBJ2-1; D uncertain. Trimming took off 6 bases at V and 5 bases at J, with 17 bases between the two ends. The CDR3 runs to 15 residues. Germline V gives CDR1 SGHAT, CDR2 FQNNGV. This chain's CDR3 is CASRNPLGYDNEQFF. As DNA, the CDR3 is TGTGCCAGCAGAAACCCCCTGGGGTACGACAATGAGCAGTTCTTC.

This clonotype has ten or more counts. V gene TRBV5-1 combines with J gene TRBJ2-3; TRBD1 aligns across 10 bases. Germline V gene lookup returns CDR1 SGHRS and CDR2 YFSETQ. With 0 bases clipped from V and 5 bases from J, the junction kept 0 bases outside the gene matches. This CDR3 has 14 amino acids. The CDR3 protein is CASSLGTGGDTQYF. The CDR3 DNA sequence: TGCGCCAGCAGCTTGGGGACAGGGGGAGATACGCAGTATTTT.

Notes on this clonotype: In this CDR3 the conserved last residue, phenylalanine or tryptophan, is missing, so a read error is likely. V gene TRBV29-1 combines with J gene TRBJ2-5; maybe TRBD1 (5 bases). The CDR3 spans 13 residues. Looked up from germline, CDR1 is SQVTM and CDR2 is ANQGSEA. Trimming took 1 base from V and 4 from J, leaving 10 bases between them. This chain's CDR3 is CSVEGTPIETQYL. The CDR3 nucleotides are TGCAGCGTTGAAGGGACACCCATAGAGACCCAGTACTTA.

A remark on this clonotype: A much larger clone lies one base from this, so it may be a read error. Here the CDR3 reads CASSLTGGKLEAQYF. As DNA, the CDR3 is TGTGCCAGCAGTCTTACAGGGGGCAAACTAGAGGCCCAGTACTTC. The genes are TRBV28 and TRBJ2-5; 9 bases agree with TRBD1. The CDR3 extends over 15 amino acids. The germline gives CDR1 MDHEN, CDR2 SYDVKM.

On this clonotype: Lacking the conserved final phenylalanine or tryptophan, this CDR3 likely reflects a read error. This chain links TRBV29-1 with TRBJ2-5; D possibly uses TRBD1 or TRBD2 (5 bases each). Germline CDR1 reads SQVTM; CDR2 reads ANQGSEA. V shed 1 base and J shed 4 bases, with 13 bases lying between them. The CDR3 is made up of 14 amino acids. CDR3 sequence (DNA): TGCAGCGTTGAAGGACAGAGGGTGGGAGAGACCCAGTACCTC. This gives the protein CSVEGQRVGETQYL.

Turning to this clonotype: A much bigger clone sits one base away, suggesting this may be a read error. The chain links TRBV5-1 to TRBJ2-5; the match to TRBD1 covers 10 bases. The CDR3 covers 14 residues. CDR1 is SGHRS, CDR2 YFSETQ, per germline. The CDR3 is CASSWDRGQETEYF. DNA of the CDR3: TGCGCCAGCAGCTGGGACAGGGGTCAAGAGACCGAGTACTTC.

A word on this clonotype: The conserved phenylalanine or tryptophan is not found at the CDR3 terminus, so this likely reflects a read error. This chain joins TRBV29-1 and TRBJ2-1, with 7 positions matching TRBD1. The CDR3 consists of 11 residues. Germline V CDR1 and CDR2: SQVTM, ANQGSEA. The DNA of the CDR3 is TGCGGGGTGACAGGGTATAATGAGCAGTTCTTA. This gives the protein CGVTGYNEQFL.

Of note for this clonotype: This may stem from a read error, because a much larger clone lies one nucleotide away. In this CDR3 the conserved last residue, phenylalanine or tryptophan, is missing, so a read error is likely. The chain couples TRBV12-3 or TRBV12-4 to TRBJ2-5, with 9 bases lining up with TRBD2. This CDR3 contains 15 residues. The ends lost 6 bases at V and 5 bases at J; junction bases unmatched: 10. CDR3 amino acids: CASRTGAGGGETQYI. DNA for the CDR3: TGTGCCAGCAGGACGGGAGCGGGAGGAGGGGAGACCCAGTACATC.

Concerning this clonotype: The germline gene is not matched at one end of the junction; a read error may be the cause. The genes are TRBV6-2 or TRBV6-3 and TRBJ2-2, with D possibly being TRBD2 (5 bases). The CDR3 spans 13 residues. From germline, CDR1 is MNHEY and CDR2 SVGEGT. The DNA of the CDR3 is TGTGCCAGGAGTTACTTCTCAAGCGGAGAGCTGTTTTTT. It is translated as CARSYFSSGELFF.

With respect to this clonotype: This may stem from a read error, because a much larger clone lies one nucleotide away. V is TRBV7-9 and J is TRBJ2-1; D remains ambiguous. The germline V and J ends were trimmed by 5 bases and 6 bases, with 5 bases remaining between them. CDR3 length: 11 residues. Germline CDR1 SEHNR, CDR2 FQNEAQ (reference sequence). The chain's CDR3 is CASSPTNEQFF. The CDR3 coding sequence is TGTGCCAGCAGCCCTACCAATGAGCAGTTCTTC.